A single sample is the source of the 7 T cell receptor beta chains below, sequenced in a study of CD8 T cells in ankylosing spondylitis (dated by TCRdb to about 2017). The method was 5' RACE. The data were produced on an Illumina HiSeq 2500. TCRdb handled the public reads itself, with Q25 trimming in fastp and clone calling in MiXCR, and kept productive beta chains. Duplicate CDR3 protein sequences are folded into a single record with the most common DNA and genes. In this sample the table shows 200,000 to 300,000 distinct CDR3 sequences, roughly a tenth of which occur a single time. Together, the top ten hold 2.6% of the sample. The material sequenced was blood, either unsorted or a sorted T cell fraction (not recorded which). The receptors here all came from a male donor with ankylosing spondylitis or in good health (not recorded which).

This clonotype was counted many times. The V call is TRBV20-1, the J call TRBJ1-4, with D possibly being TRBD1 (5 bases). Trimming left V 6 bases short and J 3 bases short, with 14 bases between. The CDR3 totals 14 residues. Per germline, CDR1 DFQATT and CDR2 SNEGSKA (reference sequence). The CDR3 nucleotides read TGCAGTGCCACCGGCGGAGGGGCTAATGAAAAACTGTTTTTT. This translates into CSATGGGANEKLFF.

This clonotype has ten or more counts. This sequence joins TRBV30 and TRBJ2-5; D unresolved. The CDR3 sequence is 13 residues long. Germline-derived CDR1 and CDR2 are GTSNPN and SVGIG (reference sequence). V shed 2 bases and J shed 4 bases, with 11 bases lying between them. The CDR3 loop is CAWSIGRPETQYF. CDR3 DNA: TGTGCCTGGAGTATTGGCAGACCAGAGACCCAGTACTTC.

This clonotype was seen at least ten times. The V call is TRBV27, the J call TRBJ2-2, with TRBD2 matching over 7 bases. The trim removed 5 bases at V and 0 bases at J, leaving 0 bases unmatched. Per germline, CDR1 MNHEY and CDR2 SMNVEV (reference sequence). This CDR3 has 14 amino acids. CDR3 nucleotide sequence: TGTGCCAGCAGTAGCGGGACGAACACCGGGGAGCTGTTTTTT. It codes for CASSSGTNTGELFF.

This clonotype has a count of ten or more. This sequence joins TRBV20-1 and TRBJ2-1, with 7 bases matching TRBD1. Germline-derived CDR1 and CDR2 are DFQATT and SNEGSKA (reference sequence). The J segment lost 8 bases and the V segment lost 7 bases, leaving 5 bases of the junction unmatched. This CDR3 is built from 11 residues. The CDR3 DNA reads as TGCAGTGGGCGACAGGGCCATGAGCAGTTCTTC. Translating gives CSGRQGHEQFF.

This clonotype was recorded at least ten times. The chain is built from TRBV5-1 and TRBJ2-1; 7 bases fit TRBD2. Trimming removed 0 bases from V and 2 bases from J; junction bases left unmatched: 2. Germline CDR1 is SGHRS and CDR2 is YFSETQ. The CDR3 extends over 15 amino acids. CDR3 nucleotide sequence: TGCGCCAGCAGCTTGGGGGAGGGAACCTACAATGAGCAGTTCTTC. Encoded protein: CASSLGEGTYNEQFF.

This clonotype has at least ten counts. The J gene is TRBJ2-7, the V gene TRBV28; 10 bases match TRBD2. Germline CDR1 and CDR2: MDHEN and SYDVKM. Losses at the gene ends were 2 bases for V and 2 bases for J; bases not matched to a gene: 9. The CDR3 is 17 residues long. The CDR3 region has the DNA TGTGCCAGCAGTTTAGGCCTAGCGGGAGTAATGACCTACGAGCAGTACTTC. This sequence encodes CASSLGLAGVMTYEQYF.

As for this clonotype: A much larger clone differs by one base, so this may be a read error. The CDR3 DNA reads as TGTGCCATCAGTGAGCCGAAAAGGACTGAAGGCATTCAGTACTTC. Translating gives CAISEPKRTEGIQYF. The chain recombines TRBV10-3 with TRBJ2-4; weak D call: TRBD2 (5 bases). The CDR3 totals 15 residues. The germline gives CDR1 ENHRY, CDR2 SYGVKD. V was clipped by 2 bases and J by 9 bases, with 17 bases between them.